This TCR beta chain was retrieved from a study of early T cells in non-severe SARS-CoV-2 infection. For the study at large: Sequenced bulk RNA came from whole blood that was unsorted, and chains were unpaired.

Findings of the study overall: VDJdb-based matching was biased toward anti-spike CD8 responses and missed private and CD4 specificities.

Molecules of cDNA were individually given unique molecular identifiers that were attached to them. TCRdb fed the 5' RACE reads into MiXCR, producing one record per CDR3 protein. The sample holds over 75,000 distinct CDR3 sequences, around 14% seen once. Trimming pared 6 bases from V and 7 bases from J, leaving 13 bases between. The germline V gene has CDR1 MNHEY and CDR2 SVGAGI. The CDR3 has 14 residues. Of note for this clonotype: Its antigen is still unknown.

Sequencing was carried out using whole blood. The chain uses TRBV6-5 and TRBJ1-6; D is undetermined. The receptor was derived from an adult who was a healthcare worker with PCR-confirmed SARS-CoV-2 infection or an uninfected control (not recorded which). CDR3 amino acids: CASSTPWANSPLHF. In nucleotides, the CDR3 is TGTGCCAGCAGCACCCCGTGGGCCAATTCACCCCTCCACTTT.